The 16 T cell receptor beta chains below all came from one sample that was sequenced in a study of Ad26.COV2.S vaccination and SARS-CoV-2 variants. The repertoire was sequenced with immunoSEQ multiplex PCR; TCRdb's copy has only in-frame clones and lacks some. This sample has 150,000 to 200,000 clones, with around nine tenths found just once. This specimen consisted of peripheral blood, obtained after recovery from COVID-19. The receptors originated from a human donor who had recovered from COVID-19.

V is TRBV6-5 and J is TRBJ2-6; tentatively, D is TRBD2 (5 bases). V lost 8 bases and J 2 bases, leaving 13 bases between the germline ends. There are 15 residues in the CDR3. CDR1 is MNHEY and CDR2 is SVGAGI in the germline V gene. Written as DNA, the CDR3 is TGTGCCAGCGCCGATGGGAGCCCTGGGGCCAACGTCCTGACTTTC. Its translation is CASADGSPGANVLTF.

This rearrangement joins TRBV6-6 to TRBJ1-5, with D maybe TRBD1 (5 bases). Germline assignment: CDR1 MNHNY and CDR2 SVGAGI (reference sequence). V was shortened by 7 bases and J by 7 bases, with 11 bases between the two germline ends. The CDR3 is 12 amino acids. CDR3 loop: CASTLGGQPQHF. In nucleotides, the CDR3 is TGTGCCAGCACTCTTGGGGGGCAGCCCCAGCATTTT.

This sequence joins TRBV6-6 and TRBJ2-7; no firm D call. This CDR3 has 13 residues. V shed 2 bases and J shed 1 base, with 6 bases lying between them. In germline, CDR1 is MNHNY, CDR2 SVGAGI (reference sequence). The CDR3 sequence is CASSYDFSYEQYF. CDR3 nucleotide sequence: TGTGCCAGCAGTTACGACTTTTCCTACGAGCAGTACTTC.

The chain is built from TRBV18 and TRBJ1-5; 7 nucleotides align to TRBD1. Germline assignment: CDR1 KGHSH and CDR2 LQKENI. Germline trimming cut 4 bases from V and 5 bases from J; bases unmatched to any gene: 5. There are 14 residues in the CDR3. The CDR3 reads CASSQGARDQPQHF. CDR3 sequence (DNA): TGTGCCAGCTCACAGGGGGCCCGGGATCAGCCCCAGCATTTT. The variable domain in full, with the rest retrieved from reference TRBV18 and TRBJ1-5, is NAGVMQNPRHLVRRRGQEARLRCSPMKGHSHVYWYRQLPEEGLKFMVYLQKENIIDESGMPKERFSAEFPKEGPSILRIQQVVRGDSAAYFCASSQGARDQPQHFGDGTRLSIL.

The V gene is TRBV5-4, the J gene TRBJ2-5, with D possibly being TRBD2 (7 bases). This CDR3 is built from 14 residues. Germline V CDR1 and CDR2: SGHNT, YYREEE (reference sequence). V was clipped by 2 bases and J by 5 bases, with 13 bases between them. CDR3 protein: CASSFPGGGETQYF. The DNA of the CDR3 is TGTGCCAGCAGCTTTCCGGGGGGCGGGGAGACCCAGTACTTC. Full variable domain (remainder filled in from reference TRBV5-4 and TRBJ2-5): ETGVTQSPTHLIKTRGQQVTLRCSSQSGHNTVSWYQQALGQGPQFIFQYYREEENGRGNFPPRFSGLQFPNYSSELNVNALELDDSALYLCASSFPGGGETQYFGPGTRLLVL.

V is TRBV2 and J is TRBJ2-5; D tentatively fits TRBD1 or TRBD2 (5 bases each). The CDR3 runs 13 residues. Per germline, CDR1 SNHLY and CDR2 FYNNEI. Between the trimmed V and J ends, which lost 4 bases and 9 bases, there was a span of 15 bases. The CDR3 nucleotides read TGTGCCAGCAGTGTGGGGCAGTCGGAGGCCCAGTACTTC. It specifies CASSVGQSEAQYF.

The gene calls are TRBV29-1 and TRBJ1-2; 9 positions agree with TRBD1. CDR1 and CDR2 (germline): SQVTM, ANQGSEA. The CDR3 extends over 12 amino acids. The ends lost 5 bases at V and 8 bases at J; junction bases unmatched: 6. The DNA for the CDR3 is TGCAGCGTTAGGGACAGGGTTATAGGCTACACCTTC. As protein: CSVRDRVIGYTF.

The V gene is TRBV5-5, the J gene TRBJ2-5, with D tentatively TRBD1 or TRBD2 (5 bases each). The CDR3 is made up of 17 amino acids. Germline loops: CDR1 SGHKS, CDR2 YYEKEE (reference sequence). Trimming stripped 3 bases from V and 2 bases from J, with 20 bases between. CDR3 protein: CASSWGPGNQPQETQYF. In DNA form, the CDR3 reads TGTGCCAGCAGCTGGGGACCAGGGAACCAACCTCAAGAGACCCAGTACTTC. The variable domain in full, completed from reference TRBV5-5 and TRBJ2-5, reads DAGVTQSPTHLIKTRGQQVTLRCSPISGHKSVSWYQQVLGQGPQFIFQYYEKEERGRGNFPDRFSARQFPNYSSELNVNALLLGDSALYLCASSWGPGNQPQETQYFGPGTRLLVL.

The chain is built from TRBV14 and TRBJ2-1, with a possible D match to TRBD2 (6 bases). Germline V gene sequence: CDR1 SGHDN, CDR2 FVKESK. The CDR3 runs to 17 residues. Trimming removed 0 bases from V and 3 bases from J, with 15 bases in between. The CDR3 sequence: CASSQDGGRGIYNEQFF. CDR3 nucleotides: TGTGCCAGCAGCCAAGATGGCGGCCGCGGGATCTACAATGAGCAGTTCTTC.

The chain couples TRBV9 to TRBJ2-7; D is perhaps TRBD2 (7 bases). Trimming took 0 bases from V and 2 from J, leaving 12 bases between them. Germline values: CDR1 SGDLS, CDR2 YYNGEE. This CDR3 is 15 amino acids long. The CDR3 DNA is TGTGCCAGCAGCGTAGCTACGGGGGGCCCCTACGAGCAGTACTTC. It translates to CASSVATGGPYEQYF.

The sample holds one count of this clone. The chain has TRBV28 and TRBJ2-7; TRBD1 might be the D (6 bases). Trimming removed 7 bases at V and 6 bases at J, with 13 bases between. The germline gives CDR1 MDHEN, CDR2 SYDVKM. The CDR3 is made up of 12 amino acids. The CDR3 region has the DNA TGTGCCAGCAACTCGGACAGTCTCGAGCAGTACTTC. Protein sequence: CASNSDSLEQYF.

DNA for the CDR3: TGTGCCAGCAGCTTGGAGGCAGGTCGGTATAACACTGAAGCTTTCTTT. Encoded protein: CASSLEAGRYNTEAFF. This rearrangement joins TRBV5-8 to TRBJ1-1; D is undetermined. Between the trimmed V and J ends, which lost 0 bases and 2 bases, there was a span of 14 bases. Germline-derived CDR1 and CDR2 are SGHTS and YDEGEE. The CDR3 consists of 16 residues.

As concerns this clone: Other DNA sequences of this sample code for an identical CDR3. J is TRBJ1-2 and V is TRBV6-6; possible D gene TRBD1, 5 bases. This CDR3 has 12 residues. V was cut by 5 bases and J by 3 bases, with 7 bases left in between. The V gene's germline CDR1 is MNHNY and CDR2 SVGAGI (reference sequence). CDR3 DNA sequence: TGTGCCAGCAGTCCGACAGACTATGGCTACACCTTC. Protein: CASSPTDYGYTF.

This clone was counted a few times. The chain has TRBV5-1 and TRBJ1-2; 7 bases fit TRBD1. The germline gives CDR1 SGHRS, CDR2 YFSETQ. CDR3 length: 12 residues. Trimming at V came to 5 bases and at J to 4 bases, leaving 2 bases not matched to a gene. CDR3 in DNA: TGCGCCAGCAGACGGGACAGCTATGGCTACACCTTC. It encodes CASRRDSYGYTF.

The chain joins TRBV10-3 to TRBJ1-2, with TRBD1 matching over 8 bases. CDR3 size: 14 residues. V shed 8 bases and J 0 bases; nucleotides not matched to a gene: 5. Germline V gene lookup returns CDR1 ENHRY and CDR2 SYGVKD. The CDR3 DNA sequence: TGTGCCATCTCGACGACAGGGGCTAACTATGGCTACACCTTC. This encodes CAISTTGANYGYTF.

The CDR3: CASSVLAGGGPNEQFF. DNA for the CDR3: TGTGCCAGCAGCGTTCTAGCGGGAGGGGGTCCCAATGAGCAGTTCTTC. The rearrangement joins TRBV9 to TRBJ2-1, with 12 bases aligning to TRBD2. The germline gives CDR1 SGDLS, CDR2 YYNGEE. V shed 2 bases, J shed 6 bases, and the junction held 6 bases outside the gene matches. The CDR3 contains 16 residues.